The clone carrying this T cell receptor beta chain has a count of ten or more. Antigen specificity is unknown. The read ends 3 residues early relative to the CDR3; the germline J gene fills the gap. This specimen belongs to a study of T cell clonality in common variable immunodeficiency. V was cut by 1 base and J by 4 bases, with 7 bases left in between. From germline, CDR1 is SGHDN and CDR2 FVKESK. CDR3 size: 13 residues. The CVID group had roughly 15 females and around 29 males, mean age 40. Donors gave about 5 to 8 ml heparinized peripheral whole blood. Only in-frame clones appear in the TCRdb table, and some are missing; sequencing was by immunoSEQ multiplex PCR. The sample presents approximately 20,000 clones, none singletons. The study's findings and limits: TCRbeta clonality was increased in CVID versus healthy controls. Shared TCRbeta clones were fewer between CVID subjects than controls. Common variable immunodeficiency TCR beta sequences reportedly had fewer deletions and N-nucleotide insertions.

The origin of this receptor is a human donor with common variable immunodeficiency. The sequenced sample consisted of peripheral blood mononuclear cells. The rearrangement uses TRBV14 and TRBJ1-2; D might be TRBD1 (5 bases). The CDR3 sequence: CASSQAGGYGYTF. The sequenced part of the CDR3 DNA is TGTGCCAGCAGCCAAGCGGGGGGCTATGGC.